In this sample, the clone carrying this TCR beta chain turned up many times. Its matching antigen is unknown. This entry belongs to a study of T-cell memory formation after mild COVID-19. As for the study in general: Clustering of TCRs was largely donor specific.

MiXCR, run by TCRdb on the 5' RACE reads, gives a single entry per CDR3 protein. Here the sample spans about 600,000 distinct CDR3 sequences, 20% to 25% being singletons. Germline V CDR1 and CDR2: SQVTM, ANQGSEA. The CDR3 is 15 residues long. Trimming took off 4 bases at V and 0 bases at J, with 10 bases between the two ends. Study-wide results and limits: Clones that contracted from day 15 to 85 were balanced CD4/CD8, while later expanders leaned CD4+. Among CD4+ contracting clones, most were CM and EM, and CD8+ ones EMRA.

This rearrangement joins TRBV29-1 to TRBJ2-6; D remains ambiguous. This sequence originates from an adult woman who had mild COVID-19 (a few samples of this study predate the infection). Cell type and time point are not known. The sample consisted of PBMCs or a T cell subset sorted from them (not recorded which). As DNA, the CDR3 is TGCAGCGTTGTGGGGATCGTCTCTGGGGCCAACGTCCTGACTTTC. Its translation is CSVVGIVSGANVLTF.